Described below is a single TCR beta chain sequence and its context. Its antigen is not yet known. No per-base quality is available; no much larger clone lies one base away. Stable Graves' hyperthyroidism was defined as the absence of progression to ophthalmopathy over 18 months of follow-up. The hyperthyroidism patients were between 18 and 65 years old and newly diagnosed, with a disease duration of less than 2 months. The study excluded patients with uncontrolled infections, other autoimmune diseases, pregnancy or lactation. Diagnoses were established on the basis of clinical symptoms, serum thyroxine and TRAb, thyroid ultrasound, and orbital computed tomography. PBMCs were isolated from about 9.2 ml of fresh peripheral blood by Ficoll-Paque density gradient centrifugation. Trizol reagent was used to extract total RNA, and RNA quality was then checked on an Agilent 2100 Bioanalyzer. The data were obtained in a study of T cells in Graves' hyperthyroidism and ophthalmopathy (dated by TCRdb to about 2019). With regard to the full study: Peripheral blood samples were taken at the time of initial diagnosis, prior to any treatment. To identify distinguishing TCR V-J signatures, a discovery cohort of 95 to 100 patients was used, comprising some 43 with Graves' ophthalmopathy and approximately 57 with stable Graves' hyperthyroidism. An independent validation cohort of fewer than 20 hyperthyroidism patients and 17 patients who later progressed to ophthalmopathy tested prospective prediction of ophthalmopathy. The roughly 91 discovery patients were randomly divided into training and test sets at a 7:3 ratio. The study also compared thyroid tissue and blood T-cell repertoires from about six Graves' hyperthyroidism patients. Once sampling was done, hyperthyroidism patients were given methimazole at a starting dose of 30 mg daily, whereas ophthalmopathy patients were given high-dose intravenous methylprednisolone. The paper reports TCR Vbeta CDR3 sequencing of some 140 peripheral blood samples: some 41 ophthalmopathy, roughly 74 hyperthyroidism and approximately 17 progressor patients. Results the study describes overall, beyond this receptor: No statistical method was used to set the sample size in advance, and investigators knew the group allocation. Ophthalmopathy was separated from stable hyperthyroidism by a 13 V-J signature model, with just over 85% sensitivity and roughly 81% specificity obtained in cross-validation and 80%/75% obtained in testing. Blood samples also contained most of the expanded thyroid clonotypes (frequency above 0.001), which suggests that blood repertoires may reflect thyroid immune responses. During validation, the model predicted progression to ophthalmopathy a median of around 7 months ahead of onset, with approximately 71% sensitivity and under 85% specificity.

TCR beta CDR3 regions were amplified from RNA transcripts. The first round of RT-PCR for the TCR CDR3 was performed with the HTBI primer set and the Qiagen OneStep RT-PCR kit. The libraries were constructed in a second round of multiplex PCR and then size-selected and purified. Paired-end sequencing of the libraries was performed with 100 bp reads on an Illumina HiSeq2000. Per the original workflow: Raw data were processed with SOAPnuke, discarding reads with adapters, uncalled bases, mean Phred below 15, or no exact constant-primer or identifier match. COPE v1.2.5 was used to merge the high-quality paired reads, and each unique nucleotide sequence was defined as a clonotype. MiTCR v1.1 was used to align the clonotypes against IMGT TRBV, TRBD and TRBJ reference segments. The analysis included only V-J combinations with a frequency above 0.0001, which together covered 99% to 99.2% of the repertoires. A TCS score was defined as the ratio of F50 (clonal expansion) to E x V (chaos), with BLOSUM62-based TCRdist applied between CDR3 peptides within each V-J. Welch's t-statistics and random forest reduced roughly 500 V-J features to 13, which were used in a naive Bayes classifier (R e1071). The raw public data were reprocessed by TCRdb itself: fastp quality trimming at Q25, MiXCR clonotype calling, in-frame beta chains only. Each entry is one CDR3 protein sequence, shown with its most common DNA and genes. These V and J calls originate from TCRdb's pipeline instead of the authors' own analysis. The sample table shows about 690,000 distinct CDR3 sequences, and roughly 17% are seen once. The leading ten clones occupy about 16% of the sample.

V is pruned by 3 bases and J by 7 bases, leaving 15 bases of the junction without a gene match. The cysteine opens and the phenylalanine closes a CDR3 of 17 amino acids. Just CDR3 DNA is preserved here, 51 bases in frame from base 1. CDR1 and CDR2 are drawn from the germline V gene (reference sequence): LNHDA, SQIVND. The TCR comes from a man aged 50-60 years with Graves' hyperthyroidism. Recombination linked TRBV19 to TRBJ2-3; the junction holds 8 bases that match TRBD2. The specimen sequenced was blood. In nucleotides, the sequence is TGTGCCAGTAGTATTTTAGAACAAGCGGGAGTCGGAAATACGCAGTATTTT. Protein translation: CASSILEQAGVGNTQYF.